The clone carrying this T cell receptor beta chain was counted once. Its antigen is as yet unknown. V was shortened by 4 bases and J by 4 bases, with 17 bases between the two germline ends. This CDR3 is 16 amino acids long. Per germline, CDR1 SGDLS and CDR2 YYNGEE. The sample comes from a study of cytomegalovirus exposure and HLA in healthy donors. Overall study: Early on, a data release was issued that held roughly 80 million unique TCRs from HLA-typed donors. Study findings and constraints: In all likelihood, a cluster of highly shared sequence variants was a sequencing artifact. It emerged from a later analysis that several of the most significant clusters appeared to be linked to common viral pathogens.

The PCR contained 60 Vbeta and 13 Jbeta primers. Profiled with immunoSEQ multiplex PCR; TCRdb holds only in-frame clones, not every one. The sample consists of roughly 110,000 clones, 65% to 85% of them appearing once. The donors, nominally healthy at sampling, likely had unrecorded immune exposures. The rearrangement uses TRBV9 and TRBJ2-2; D is possibly TRBD1 (6 bases). This sequence was found in a man aged 18 to 30 in good health and CMV-seronegative. The sample was PBMCs. In DNA, the CDR3 is TGTGCCAGCAGCCTGAGCAGGGGCCCAAGCACCGGGGAGCTGTTTTTT. Protein sequence: CASSLSRGPSTGELFF.